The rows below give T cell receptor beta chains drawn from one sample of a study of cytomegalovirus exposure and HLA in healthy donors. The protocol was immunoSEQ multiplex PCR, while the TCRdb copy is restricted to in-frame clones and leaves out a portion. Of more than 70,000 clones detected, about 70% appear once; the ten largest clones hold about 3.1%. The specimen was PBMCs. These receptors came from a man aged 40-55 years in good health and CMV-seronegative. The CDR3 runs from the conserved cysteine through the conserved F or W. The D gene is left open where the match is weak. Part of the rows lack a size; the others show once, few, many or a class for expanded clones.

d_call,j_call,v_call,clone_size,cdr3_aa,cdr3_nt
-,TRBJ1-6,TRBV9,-,CASSVEGGSYNSPLHF,TGTGCCAGCAGCGTAGAGGGGGGGTCCTATAATTCACCCCTCCACTTT
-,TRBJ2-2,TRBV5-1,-,CASSLPANTGELLF,TGCGCCAGCAGTCTCCCCGCGAACACCGGGGAGCTGCTTTTT
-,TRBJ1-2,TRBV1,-,CTSSQDTYGYTF,TGCACCAGCAGCCAAGACACATATGGCTACACCTTC
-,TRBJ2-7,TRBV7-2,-,CASSPGPGSEQYF,TGTGCCAGCAGCCCCGGACCCGGGAGCGAGCAGTACTTC
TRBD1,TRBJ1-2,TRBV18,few,CASSPLGQGINYGYTF,TGTGCCAGCTCACCACTCGGACAGGGGATTAACTATGGCTACACCTTC
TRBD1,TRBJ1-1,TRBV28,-,CASITGGPEAFF,TGTGCCAGCATTACAGGGGGCCCTGAAGCTTTCTTT
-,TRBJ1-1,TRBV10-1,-,CASSESGGKEAFF,TGCGCCAGCAGTGAGTCGGGGGGGAAGGAAGCTTTCTTT
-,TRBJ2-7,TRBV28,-,CASSLPQVYEQYF,TGTGCCAGCAGTTTACCACAGGTCTACGAGCAGTACTTC
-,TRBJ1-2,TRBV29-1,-,CSGRGSYGYTF,TGCAGCGGGCGAGGAAGCTATGGCTACACCTTC
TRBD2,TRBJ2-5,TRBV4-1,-,CASSQSGKGETRYF,TGCGCCAGCAGCCAGAGCGGGAAGGGAGAGACCCGGTACTTC
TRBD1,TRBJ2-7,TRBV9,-,CASSVGWTGETYEQYF,TGTGCCAGCAGCGTAGGGTGGACAGGGGAAACCTACGAGCAGTACTTC
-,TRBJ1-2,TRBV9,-,CASWDGLSQWGYPF,TGTGCCAGCTGGGATGGCCTTTCCCAGTGGGGCTACCCCTTC
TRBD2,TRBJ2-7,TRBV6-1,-,CASSVDSGGEQYF,TGTGCCAGCAGTGTGGATAGCGGGGGCGAGCAGTACTTC
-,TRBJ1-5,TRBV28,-,CASSQIQGLETPQHF,TGTGCCAGCAGTCAAATTCAGGGTTTGGAAACGCCCCAGCATTTT
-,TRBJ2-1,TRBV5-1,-,CASSLERAYNEQFF,TGCGCCAGCAGCTTAGAACGGGCCTACAATGAGCAGTTCTTC
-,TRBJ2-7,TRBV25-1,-,CASMRNSEAYEQYF,TGTGCCAGCATGAGGAACTCGGAGGCCTACGAGCAGTACTTC
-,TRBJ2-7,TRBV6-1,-,CASSEVETPYEQYF,TGTGCCAGCAGTGAAGTTGAGACACCCTACGAGCAGTACTTC
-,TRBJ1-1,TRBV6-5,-,CASSSTGQQFEAFF,TGTGCCAGCAGCTCAACTGGACAGCAATTTGAAGCTTTCTTT
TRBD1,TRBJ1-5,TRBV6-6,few,CASSYSGGRDQPQHF,TGTGCCAGCAGTTACTCAGGGGGCAGGGATCAGCCCCAGCATTTT
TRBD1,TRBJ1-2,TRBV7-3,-,CASSWGQGPPYGYTF,TGTGCCAGCAGCTGGGGACAGGGGCCTCCCTATGGCTACACCTTC
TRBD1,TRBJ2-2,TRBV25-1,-,CASSRAGTGDTGELFF,TGTGCCAGCAGTCGCGCCGGGACAGGGGACACCGGGGAGCTGTTTTTT
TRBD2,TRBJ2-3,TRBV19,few,CASSRWLADPRRTDTQYF,TGTGCCAGTAGTCGGTGGCTAGCGGACCCCCGGCGCACAGATACGCAGTATTTT